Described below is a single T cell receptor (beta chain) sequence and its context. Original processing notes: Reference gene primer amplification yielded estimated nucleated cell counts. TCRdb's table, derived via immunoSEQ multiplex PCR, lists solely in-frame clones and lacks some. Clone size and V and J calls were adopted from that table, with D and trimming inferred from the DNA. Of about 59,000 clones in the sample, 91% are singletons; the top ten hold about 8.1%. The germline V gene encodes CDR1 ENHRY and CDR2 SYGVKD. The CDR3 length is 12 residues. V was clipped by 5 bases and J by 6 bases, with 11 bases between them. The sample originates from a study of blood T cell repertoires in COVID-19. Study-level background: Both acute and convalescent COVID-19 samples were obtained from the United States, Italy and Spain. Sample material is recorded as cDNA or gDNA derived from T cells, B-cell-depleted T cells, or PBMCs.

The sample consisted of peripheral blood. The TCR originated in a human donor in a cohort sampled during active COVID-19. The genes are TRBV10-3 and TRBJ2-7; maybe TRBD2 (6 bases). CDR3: CAISIQGLEQYF. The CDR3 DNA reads TGTGCCATCAGTATCCAGGGACTCGAGCAGTACTTC.